The clone carrying this T cell receptor beta chain was observed many times. Antigen unknown. With 6 bases removed from V and 10 bases from J, the gap between germline ends came to 18 bases. The CDR3 covers 14 residues. From germline, CDR1 is MNHNS and CDR2 SASEGT. The record originates from a study of T cell repertoires in cytomegalovirus infection. Study observations and caveats: CMV-specific HLA-C-restricted TCR beta clonotypes dominated the ex vivo response.

TCRdb re-analysed the reads in MiXCR, keeping a single row per CDR3 protein. Of 140,000 to 150,000 distinct CDR3 sequences listed, more than 25% are singletons. The chain carries TRBV6-1 and TRBJ1-4, with unresolved D. This clonotype was sampled from a human donor in good health (CMV status not recorded). Some clones in this sample may be carry-over from other donors' samples. The specimen comprised CD8+ T cells from cultured PBMCs, sampled from culture after CMV antigen stimulation. The CDR3 protein is CASSSMGVSGKLFF. The CDR3 DNA reads as TGTGCCAGCAGCTCAATGGGTGTATCTGGAAAACTGTTTTTT.